This TCR beta chain comes out of a study of Graves' ophthalmopathy and Graves' hyperthyroidism. At the level of the study: Hyperthyroidism is called stable when no ophthalmopathy develops within 18 months of follow-up.

The authors amplified TCR beta CDR3 regions from RNA transcripts. The library came from an HTBI-primed first-round RT-PCR and a second-round multiplex PCR. Via MiXCR, TCRdb re-called the multiplex PCR reads, giving one row per CDR3 protein. The sample includes 1 million to 1.3 million distinct CDR3 sequences, roughly 35% seen only once; the top ten take around 10%. The trim removed 6 bases at V and 8 bases at J, leaving 7 bases unmatched. The CDR3 consists of 12 residues. In germline, CDR1 is SQVTM, CDR2 ANQGSEA. This clonotype was detected once. The sample taken for sequencing was peripheral blood or thyroid tissue (not recorded which). The rearrangement joins TRBV29-1 to TRBJ1-2, with 9 bases fitting TRBD1. The sequence was obtained from an adult man with Graves' hyperthyroidism. In DNA form, the CDR3 reads TGCAGCGTGCGCCGGACAGGGGTCGGCTACACCTTC. Translation: CSVRRTGVGYTF.